This T cell receptor (beta chain) appears in the sequencing data of a study of T cell repertoires in cytomegalovirus infection. V lost 0 bases, J lost 2 bases, and 8 bases stayed unmatched. CDR1 is LGHNT and CDR2 is FRNRAP in the germline V gene. The length of the CDR3 is 17 residues. One entry per CDR3 protein, called by TCRdb with MiXCR from the reads. The sample shows about 900,000 distinct CDR3 sequences, approximately 30% of them seen only once. Points on this clonotype: The antigen remains unidentified.

The origin of this receptor is a human donor in good health (CMV status not recorded). Some clones in this sample may be carry-over from other donors' samples. Source: cultured CD8+ T cells from PBMCs, taken from culture after CMV antigen stimulation. The chain employs TRBV12-5 and TRBJ2-3; 7 bases line up with TRBD2. The CDR3 spells CASGLVEAGRPTDTQYF. CDR3 sequence (DNA): TGTGCTAGTGGTTTGGTAGAAGCGGGACGGCCCACAGATACGCAGTATTTT.